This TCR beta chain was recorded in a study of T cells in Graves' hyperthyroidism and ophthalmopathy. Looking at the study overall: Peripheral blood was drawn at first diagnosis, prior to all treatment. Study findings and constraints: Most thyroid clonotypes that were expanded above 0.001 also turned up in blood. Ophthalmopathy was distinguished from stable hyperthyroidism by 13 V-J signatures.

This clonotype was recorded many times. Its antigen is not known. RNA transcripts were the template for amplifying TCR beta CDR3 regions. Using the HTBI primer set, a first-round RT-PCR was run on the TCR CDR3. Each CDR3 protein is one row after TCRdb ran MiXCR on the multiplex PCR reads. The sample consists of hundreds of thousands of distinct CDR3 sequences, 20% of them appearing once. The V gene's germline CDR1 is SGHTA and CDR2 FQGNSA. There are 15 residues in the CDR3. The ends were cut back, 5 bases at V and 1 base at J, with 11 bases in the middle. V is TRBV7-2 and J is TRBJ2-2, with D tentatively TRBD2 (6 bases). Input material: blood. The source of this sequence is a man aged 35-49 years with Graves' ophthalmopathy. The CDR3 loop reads CASSLGGVNTGELFF. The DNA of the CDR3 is TGTGCCAGCAGCCTCGGGGGAGTGAACACCGGGGAGCTGTTTTTT.